Listed here are 25 T cell receptor beta chains from one sample, sequenced in a study of T cell repertoires in cytomegalovirus infection. Using its own MiXCR run on the reads, TCRdb lists one record per CDR3 protein. The sample consists of around 550,000 distinct CDR3 sequences, around 27% of them appearing once. The sequenced sample was PBMCs. The receptors derive from a human donor in good health (CMV status not recorded). Some clones in this sample may be carry-over from other donors' samples.

This clonotype was recorded at least ten times. The chain combines TRBV7-8 with TRBJ1-4, with D unclear. The germline CDR1 and CDR2 sequences are SGHVS and FQNEAQ. Trimming cost V 5 bases and J 0 bases, with 13 bases left between them. This CDR3 contains 16 residues. The CDR3 nucleotides are TGTGCCAGCAGCAGATTCTTAGTTGCAACTAATGAAAAACTGTTTTTT. As protein: CASSRFLVATNEKLFF.

The V call is TRBV14, the J call TRBJ2-7, with TRBD2 matching 12 bases. CDR3 size: 16 residues. CDR1 and CDR2 (germline): SGHDN, FVKESK. The V gene end was trimmed by 1 base and the J gene end by 3 bases; junction bases not matched to a gene: 4. CDR3 nucleotide sequence: TGTGCCAGCAGCCAAGCATGGACTAGCGGGAACTACGAGCAGTACGTC. Its translation is CASSQAWTSGNYEQYV.

The rearrangement links TRBV6-6 to TRBJ2-7, with D perhaps TRBD2 (6 bases). CDR1 and CDR2 from the germline V gene are MNHNY and SVGAGI (reference sequence). Trimming cost V 6 bases and J 4 bases, with 16 bases left between them. This CDR3 region has 14 residues. CDR3 bases: TGTGCCAGCAGAACCGGGGGTGGTAATTACGAGCAGTACTTC. This codes for CASRTGGGNYEQYF.

As regards this clonotype: The junction shows a germline mismatch at one end, possibly a read error. V is TRBV27 and J is TRBJ1-6; D is undetermined. This CDR3 is 14 amino acids long. The V gene's germline CDR1 is MNHEY and CDR2 SMNVEV (reference sequence). CDR3 bases: TGTGCCAGCAGTGAAGTGTACTATAATTCACCCGTCCACTTT. Amino acid sequence: CASSEVYYNSPVHF.

This clonotype was seen ten or more times. The genes are TRBV12-3 or TRBV12-4 and TRBJ2-2; D unclear. The V end was cut by 4 bases, the J end by 6 bases, with 6 bases between. The CDR3 is 12 residues long. CDR3 sequence (DNA): TGTGCCAGCAGTTCGCTGGCCGGGGAGCTGTTTTTT. Translated, it gives CASSSLAGELFF.

This clonotype was seen a few times. The chain joins TRBV7-2 to TRBJ2-5; D gene ambiguous. The CDR3 contains 16 residues. Germline values: CDR1 SGHTA, CDR2 FQGNSA. The V end was cut by 2 bases, the J end by 5 bases, with 18 bases between. CDR3 region: CASSLFPPGPGETQYF. The CDR3 region has the DNA TGTGCCAGCAGCTTATTTCCGCCCGGACCCGGGGAGACCCAGTACTTC.

This clonotype was seen many times. This sequence joins TRBV7-3 and TRBJ2-1; possible D gene TRBD2, 6 bases. There are 17 residues in the CDR3. Trimming stripped 2 bases from V and 1 base from J, with 15 bases between. Germline-derived CDR1 and CDR2 are SGHTA and FQGTGA. The CDR3 coding sequence is TGTGCCAGCAGCTTATTTGGAGGGAGGTTTTCCTACAATGAGCAGTTCTTC. Translating it yields CASSLFGGRFSYNEQFF.

The chain links TRBV7-8 to TRBJ2-2, with TRBD2 matching 8 bases. The ends lost 4 bases at V and 5 bases at J; junction bases unmatched: 18. The V gene's germline CDR1 is SGHVS and CDR2 FQNEAQ. This CDR3 comprises 19 residues. The CDR3 DNA sequence: TGTGCCAGCAGCTACCCAGGGAGCGAACTAGCGGAATCAACCGGGGAGCTGTTTTTT. This sequence encodes CASSYPGSELAESTGELFF.

This clonotype was seen a handful of times. V is TRBV6-2 or TRBV6-3 and J is TRBJ1-5; D unresolved. Trimming pared 6 bases from V and 1 base from J, leaving 13 bases between. Germline CDR1 and CDR2: MNHEY and SVGEGT. CDR3 length: 15 residues. The CDR3 loop reads CASRNPAGSNQPQHF. CDR3 DNA sequence: TGTGCCAGCAGGAACCCCGCGGGAAGCAATCAGCCCCAGCATTTT.

This clonotype was detected many times. The chain joins TRBV7-2 to TRBJ1-3, with a tentative D call TRBD1 (6 bases). Per the germline V gene, CDR1 is SGHTA and CDR2 is FQGNSA. The germline V and J ends were trimmed by 5 bases and 4 bases, with 18 bases remaining between them. There are 16 residues in the CDR3. The chain's CDR3 is CASSVGRGGRGNTIYF. As DNA, the CDR3 is TGTGCCAGCAGCGTAGGCCGAGGGGGAAGAGGAAACACCATATATTTT.

This clonotype has a handful of counts. V gene TRBV29-1 combines with J gene TRBJ1-1; tentative D call: TRBD1 (5 bases). Germline lookup yields CDR1 SQVTM and CDR2 ANQGSEA. This CDR3 is 13 amino acids long. V dropped 4 bases and J dropped 4 bases, with 13 bases sitting between them. The CDR3 region has the DNA TGCAGCGTTGGGCATGGGGGGTCCACTGAAGCTTTCTTT. As protein: CSVGHGGSTEAFF.

Notes on this clonotype: A much larger clone lies one base from this, so it may be a read error. This chain connects TRBV9 to TRBJ1-4; TRBD1 agrees at 10 bases. The CDR3 sequence is 12 residues long. In germline, CDR1 is SGDLS, CDR2 YYNGEE. After removal of 7 bases from V and 6 bases from J, the junction contained 0 bases not matched to a gene. CDR3 coding DNA: TGTGCCAGCGGGACAGGGGATGAAAAACTGTTTTTT. Amino acid sequence: CASGTGDEKLFF.

The DNA for the CDR3 is TGTGCCAGCAGCCCCGGGACTAGCGGGAGGGGTTTAGACAATGAGCAGTTCTTC. It codes for CASSPGTSGRGLDNEQFF. The chain links TRBV7-2 to TRBJ2-1; 16 nucleotides line up with TRBD2. The CDR3 is made up of 18 amino acids. Germline-derived CDR1 and CDR2 are SGHTA and FQGNSA. With 5 bases clipped from V and 5 bases from J, the junction kept 9 bases outside the gene matches. The full variable domain, rest sourced from reference TRBV7-2 and TRBJ2-1, is GAGVSQSPSNKVTEKGKDVELRCDPISGHTALYWYRQSLGQGLEFLIYFQGNSAPDKSGLPSDRFSAERTGGSVSTLTIQRTQQEDSAVYLCASSPGTSGRGLDNEQFFGPGTRLTVL.

This clonotype was observed many times. The gene calls are TRBV7-2 and TRBJ2-2; TRBD1 might be the D (5 bases). The CDR3 totals 16 residues. V lost 4 bases to trimming and J lost 0 bases, with 12 bases between them. CDR1 SGHTA and CDR2 FQGNSA come from the germline V gene. The CDR3 sequence: CASSSRTLANTGELFF. The CDR3 DNA reads TGTGCCAGCAGCTCACGGACACTCGCGAACACCGGGGAGCTGTTTTTT.

J is TRBJ2-7 and V is TRBV10-3; D not certain. The V end lost 2 bases, the J end lost 4 bases, and 9 bases lay between the germline ends. There are 13 residues in the CDR3. Germline V gene data show CDR1 as ENHRY and CDR2 as SYGVKD. CDR3: CAISEGEIYEQYF. As DNA, the CDR3 is TGTGCCATCAGTGAGGGGGAAATATACGAGCAGTACTTC.

The gene calls are TRBV25-1 and TRBJ2-1, with 12 bases fitting TRBD1. From germline, CDR1 is MGHDK and CDR2 SYGVNS. V gave up 4 bases and J gave up 6 bases; unmatched junction bases: 4. CDR3 length: 15 amino acids. The CDR3 DNA reads TGTGCCAGCAGTGTGGGACAGGGGGCGGCCAATGAGCAGTTCTTC. This translates into CASSVGQGAANEQFF.

This clonotype was detected a few times. The J gene is TRBJ2-5, the V gene TRBV19; 11 bases line up with TRBD2. Germline assignment: CDR1 LNHDA and CDR2 SQIVND (reference sequence). The CDR3 loop spans 16 amino acids. Trimming at V came to 3 bases and at J to 3 bases, leaving 6 bases not matched to a gene. CDR3 DNA sequence: TGTGCCAGTAGTATTGGTGGGACTAGCGGAGAAGAGACCCAGTACTTC. It specifies CASSIGGTSGEETQYF.

V is TRBV27 and J is TRBJ2-1, with TRBD2 identical over 7 bases. V trimming: 9 bases; J trimming: 0 bases; junction bases outside the gene matches: 5. The CDR3 is made up of 14 amino acids. Germline CDR1 MNHEY, CDR2 SMNVEV (reference sequence). CDR3 DNA: TGTGCCAGTTGGGGGGGGAGCTCCTACAATGAGCAGTTCTTC. Amino acid sequence: CASWGGSSYNEQFF.

V gene TRBV4-1 combines with J gene TRBJ1-6; no clear D gene. There are 15 residues in the CDR3. Germline loops: CDR1 MGHRA, CDR2 YSYEKL. Between the trimmed V and J ends, which lost 1 base and 6 bases, there was a span of 10 bases. The CDR3, as DNA: TGCGCCAGCAGCCAAGGTGGCCCCTCTAATTCACCCCTCCACTTT. This codes for CASSQGGPSNSPLHF.

This clonotype was seen more than once but under ten times. The chain has TRBV6-5 and TRBJ1-6; TRBD1 matches 11 bases. Trimming at V came to 2 bases and at J to 11 bases, leaving 14 bases not matched to a gene. This CDR3 spans 18 amino acids. Germline assignment: CDR1 MNHEY and CDR2 SVGAGI. In DNA, the CDR3 is TGTGCCAGCAGTTACCCGAGGGGGACAGGGGGATTTTCACCACCCCTCCACTTT. Its translation is CASSYPRGTGGFSPPLHF.

About this clonotype: The junction and the germline gene differ at one end; a read error may be behind it. The rearrangement uses TRBV7-6 and TRBJ2-1; 13 nucleotides agree with TRBD2. The CDR3 is made up of 18 amino acids. Germline V gene sequence: CDR1 SGHVS, CDR2 FNYEAQ. The CDR3 sequence: CASSYRTSGSAAFNEQLF. The CDR3 DNA reads as TGTGCCAGCAGCTACCGGACTAGCGGGAGTGCTGCCTTCAATGAGCAGCTCTTC.

This clonotype came up many times. The chain couples TRBV7-8 to TRBJ2-3; no firm D call. The CDR3 contains 15 residues. V shed 0 bases and J shed 0 bases, with 7 bases lying between them. Per germline, CDR1 SGHVS and CDR2 FQNEAQ. The CDR3: CASSLAGSSTDTQYF. The CDR3 nucleotides read TGTGCCAGCAGCTTAGCTGGCTCCAGCACAGATACGCAGTATTTT.

In its sample, this clonotype was seen many times. The chain is built from TRBV7-6 and TRBJ2-1; no reliable D call. The CDR3 sequence is 14 residues long. Trimming removed 4 bases from V and 4 bases from J, with 11 bases in between. The germline V gene has CDR1 SGHVS and CDR2 FNYEAQ. The CDR3 nucleotides read TGTGCCAGCAGCTCCCAAGGATCTTACAATGAGCAGTTCTTC. Protein: CASSSQGSYNEQFF.

This clonotype was found a few times. V and J are TRBV7-6 and TRBJ1-5, with unresolved D. The length of the CDR3 is 15 residues. Trimming left V 0 bases short and J 0 bases short, with 6 bases between. CDR1 SGHVS and CDR2 FNYEAQ come from the germline V gene. The CDR3 DNA sequence: TGTGCCAGCAGCTTAGCGTCGGATAGCAATCAGCCCCAGCATTTT. It encodes CASSLASDSNQPQHF.

This clonotype was seen a few times. The CDR3 region has the DNA TGTGCCAGCAGCTTGGACTACCTTTTGAATGAGCAGTTCTTC. It yields the protein CASSLDYLLNEQFF. The chain is built from TRBV5-6 and TRBJ2-1, with D unclear. CDR1 and CDR2 from the germline V gene are SGHDT and YYEEEE. V lost 0 bases and J lost 7, with 11 bases in between. The CDR3 length is 14 residues.